The 8 T cell receptor beta chains listed next were all sequenced from one sample in a study of graft-versus-host responses after intestinal transplantation. The protocol was immunoSEQ multiplex PCR, while the TCRdb copy is restricted to in-frame clones and leaves out a portion. The table has 55,000 to 70,000 clones, around 90% seen once. Sequenced here: PBMCs, sampled roughly 120 days after intestinal transplantation. These receptors were collected from a human patient who received an intestinal transplant, so some T cells may come from the graft donor.

This clone was observed a single time. The chain is built from TRBV28 and TRBJ2-1; TRBD2 matches at 10 bases. The ends lost 3 bases at V and 7 bases at J; junction bases unmatched: 6. The germline V gene encodes CDR1 MDHEN and CDR2 SYDVKM. The CDR3 spans 15 residues. CDR3 nucleotides: TGTGCCAGCAGTTTGAGCGGGGGGGCCGGGAATGAGCAGTTCTTC. Translation gives CASSLSGGAGNEQFF.

The chain carries TRBV11-2 and TRBJ2-5; D not certain. Germline-derived CDR1 and CDR2 are SGHAT and FQNNGV. V dropped 2 bases and J dropped 2 bases, with 12 bases sitting between them. The CDR3 has 15 amino acids. The CDR3 spells CASSLPYGRQETQYF. In nucleotides, the CDR3 is TGTGCCAGCAGCTTACCCTACGGACGGCAAGAGACCCAGTACTTC.

The V call is TRBV30, the J call TRBJ1-1, with a tentative D call TRBD1 (5 bases). CDR3 length: 13 amino acids. V lost 8 bases and J 2 bases, leaving 15 bases between the germline ends. CDR1 and CDR2 (germline): GTSNPN, SVGIG (reference sequence). The CDR3 DNA reads as TGTGCCACGTCTGGACACCCTAACACTGAAGCTTTCTTT. Its protein is CATSGHPNTEAFF. Variable domain in full (rest from reference TRBV30 and TRBJ1-1): SQTIHQWPATLVQPVGSPLSLECTVEGTSNPNLYWYRQAAGRGLQLLFYSVGIGQISSEVPQNLSASRPQDRQFILSSKKLLLSDSGFYLCATSGHPNTEAFFGQGTRLTVV.

The chain links TRBV27 to TRBJ2-7; D unclear. Trimming took off 0 bases at V and 0 bases at J, with 3 bases between the two ends. Germline V lookup: CDR1 MNHEY, CDR2 SMNVEV (reference sequence). The CDR3 consists of 13 residues. The CDR3 is CASSLSPSYEQYF. CDR3 DNA sequence: TGTGCCAGCAGTTTATCCCCCTCCTACGAGCAGTACTTC.

The chain has TRBV5-8 and TRBJ2-1; D not certain. Trimming removed 6 bases at V and 8 bases at J, with 12 bases between. The CDR3 sequence is 12 residues long. Germline-derived CDR1 and CDR2 are SGHTS and YDEGEE. CDR3 region: CASTPRQDEQFF. CDR3 DNA sequence: TGTGCCAGCACCCCCAGGCAGGATGAGCAGTTCTTC.

This clone was seen once. V usage is TRBV7-9 and J usage is TRBJ1-3; unclear D gene. The CDR3 consists of 15 residues. Germline assignment: CDR1 SEHNR and CDR2 FQNEAQ (reference sequence). Trimming shortened V by 5 bases and J by 0 bases, and 11 bases separated the two germline ends. CDR3 in amino acids: CASSLLVFSGNTIYF. For the CDR3, the DNA is TGTGCCAGCAGCCTCCTGGTGTTCTCTGGAAACACCATATATTTT.

This clone came up once. This chain connects TRBV19 to TRBJ2-2; weak D call: TRBD1 (5 bases). The CDR3 has 14 residues. V lost 2 bases and J lost 5, with 9 bases in between. Germline CDR1 and CDR2: LNHDA and SQIVND (reference sequence). CDR3 DNA: TGTGCCAGTAGTATACAGGGTTATACCGGGGAGCTGTTTTTT. This gives the protein CASSIQGYTGELFF.

The chain employs TRBV28 and TRBJ2-7; tentative D call: TRBD1 (5 bases). Trimming took off 10 bases at V and 0 bases at J, with 13 bases between the two ends. Germline assignment: CDR1 MDHEN and CDR2 SYDVKM. CDR3 size: 13 residues. In DNA form, the CDR3 reads TGTGCCATTGGACATCGCCTCTCCTACGAGCAGTACTTC. Amino acid sequence: CAIGHRLSYEQYF.